The rows below give T cell receptor beta chains drawn from one sample of a study of healthy donors' naive CD4 and CD8 T cells. Each CDR3 protein gets one entry after TCRdb re-called the reads with MiXCR. Here the sample spans 200,000 or so distinct CDR3 sequences, around three quarters being singletons. The source material was naive CD4+ and CD8+ T cells sorted from blood, pooled from several donors. These TCRs come from a pool of human donors in good health; the sample pools cells from several healthy donors. Each CDR3 is given with its conserved first and last residue. The order of the fields is V gene, clone size, D gene, J gene, CDR3 DNA, CDR3 protein. A D gene is named only where the DNA matches it firmly. Expanded clones are given a class, and other clones once, few, many or no size at all.

TRBV29-1	NA	NA	TRBJ2-2	TGCAGCGTTGTGGGAGTCAACGGGGAGCTGTTTTTT	CSVVGVNGELFF
TRBV12-3/TRBV12-4	NA	NA	TRBJ1-2	TGTGCCAGCAGTTTAGACGGGCCCGGCGGTGGCTACACCTTC	CASSLDGPGGGYTF
TRBV15	NA	NA	TRBJ2-1	TGTGCCACCAGCTACCCTGGGTCGCGGCGGTATGAGCAGTTCTTC	CATSYPGSRRYEQFF
TRBV20-1	NA	NA	TRBJ2-5	TGCAGTGCTCAGGGGTCGGGGGAGACCCAGTACTTC	CSAQGSGETQYF
TRBV6-2/TRBV6-3	NA	TRBD1	TRBJ1-5	TGTGCCAGCAGTTCGTCCCGGGACAGGGAATATCAGCCCCAGCATTTT	CASSSSRDREYQPQHF
TRBV13	NA	NA	TRBJ1-3	TGTGCCAGCAGCCCACTGGACAAAGGGAACACCATATATTTT	CASSPLDKGNTIYF
TRBV5-4	NA	TRBD1	TRBJ1-3	TGTGCCAGCAGCCAAGGGACAGAGCGCTCTGGAAACACCATATATTTT	CASSQGTERSGNTIYF
TRBV29-1	NA	TRBD1	TRBJ2-7	TGCAGCGTCACCCTTTCCGGGACAGGGTACTACGAGCAGTACTTC	CSVTLSGTGYYEQYF
TRBV15	few	NA	TRBJ1-2	TGTGCCACCAGCAGAGACCGACAGGACCCCTATGGCTACACCTTC	CATSRDRQDPYGYTF
TRBV10-3	NA	TRBD2	TRBJ2-7	TGTGCCATCAGCCACGGGACTAGCGGGAGTAGCTCCTACGAGCAGTACTTC	CAISHGTSGSSSYEQYF
TRBV6-5	NA	TRBD2	TRBJ2-1	TGTGCCAGCAGTTACTCGAGAGCGGGAGAGCCGATAGGGCAGTTCTTC	CASSYSRAGEPIGQFF
TRBV5-6	NA	TRBD2	TRBJ2-1	TGTGCCAGCAGCTTAGGGCTAGCGGGAGTAGGTGAGCAGTTCTTC	CASSLGLAGVGEQFF
TRBV6-2/TRBV6-3	NA	NA	TRBJ2-7	TGTGCCAGCAGTTCCCTCCCATTGGGCGAGCAGTACTTC	CASSSLPLGEQYF
TRBV6-5	few	TRBD1	TRBJ1-1	TGTGCCAGCAAAGGGACAGGGGGGGATACTGAAGCTTTCTTT	CASKGTGGDTEAFF
TRBV6-5	NA	TRBD1	TRBJ1-2	TGTGCCACCACAACCGGGGGACAGGGCCTCTATGGCTACACCTTC	CATTTGGQGLYGYTF
TRBV6-5	NA	NA	TRBJ2-5	TGTGCCAGCAACCACCTTCTGGGGCAAGAGACCCAGTACTTC	CASNHLLGQETQYF
TRBV11-2	once	TRBD2	TRBJ2-7	TGTGCCAGCAGCTTAGTCGCCGCGGGAGCCCACCACGAGCAGTACTTC	CASSLVAAGAHHEQYF